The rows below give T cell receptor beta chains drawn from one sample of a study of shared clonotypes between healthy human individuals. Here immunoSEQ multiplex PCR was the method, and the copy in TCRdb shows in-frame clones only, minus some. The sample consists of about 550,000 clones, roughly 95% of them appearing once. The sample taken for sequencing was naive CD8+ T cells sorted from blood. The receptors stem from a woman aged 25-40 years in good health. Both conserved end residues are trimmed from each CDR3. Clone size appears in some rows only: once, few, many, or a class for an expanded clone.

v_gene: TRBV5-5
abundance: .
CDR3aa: ASSLTSGRAAETQY

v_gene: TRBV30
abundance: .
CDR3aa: AWSGLGEKLF

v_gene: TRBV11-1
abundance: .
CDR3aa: ASSPGTDYEQY

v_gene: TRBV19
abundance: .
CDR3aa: ATITGVGNTEAF

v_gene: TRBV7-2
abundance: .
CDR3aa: ASSSGLLANYGYT

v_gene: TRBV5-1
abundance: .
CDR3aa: ASSFRGSYEQY

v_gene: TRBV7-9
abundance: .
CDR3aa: ASSMPGTSGDNEQF

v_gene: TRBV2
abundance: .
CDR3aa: ASSGSFVTGELF

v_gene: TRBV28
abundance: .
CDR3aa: ASRGTGGGETQY

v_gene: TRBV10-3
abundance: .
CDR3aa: AINSAPGVETQY

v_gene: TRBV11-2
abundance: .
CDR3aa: ASSARLAPYEQY

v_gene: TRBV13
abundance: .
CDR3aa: ASSLGLDVAREAF

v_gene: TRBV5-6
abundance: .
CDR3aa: ASSPGTGFYEQY

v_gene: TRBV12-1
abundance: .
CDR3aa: ASSSGTQRPNEQF

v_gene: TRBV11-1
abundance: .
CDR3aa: ASSEGTGGSFDTEAF

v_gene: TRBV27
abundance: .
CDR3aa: ASSYSWGEHDGELF

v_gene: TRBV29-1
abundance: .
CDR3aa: SVEGLQRAYNEQF

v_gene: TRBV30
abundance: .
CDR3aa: AWSVSSRDRAGAF

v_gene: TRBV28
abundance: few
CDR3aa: ASSLQSSELF

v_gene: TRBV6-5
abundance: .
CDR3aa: ASSLGQNYGYT

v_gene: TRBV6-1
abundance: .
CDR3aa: ASSDAGGQPQH

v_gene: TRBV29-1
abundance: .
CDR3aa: SVEDVGDTQY

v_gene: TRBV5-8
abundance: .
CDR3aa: ASSLWENTEAF

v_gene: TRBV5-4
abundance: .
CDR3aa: ASSRGGPEAF

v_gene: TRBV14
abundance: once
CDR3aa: ASSQTTGSEQF

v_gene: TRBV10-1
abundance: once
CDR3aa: ASSERREVSYEQY

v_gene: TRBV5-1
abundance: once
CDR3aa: ASSARTSGRGSDEQF

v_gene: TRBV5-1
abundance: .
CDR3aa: ASSLRGAYEQY

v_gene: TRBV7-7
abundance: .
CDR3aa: ASSSSSVYNYGYT

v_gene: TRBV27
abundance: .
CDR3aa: ASSLRSAFSGPYEQY

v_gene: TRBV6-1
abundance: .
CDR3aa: ASSKGDTYGYT

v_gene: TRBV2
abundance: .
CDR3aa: ASSASGLDHEQY

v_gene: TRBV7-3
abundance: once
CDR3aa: ASSGSPGTGNEQY

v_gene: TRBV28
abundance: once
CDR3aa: ASSTIVFYNEQF

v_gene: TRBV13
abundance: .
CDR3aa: ASSTGTSGIPDNEQF

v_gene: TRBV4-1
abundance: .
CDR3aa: ASSQARDTEAF

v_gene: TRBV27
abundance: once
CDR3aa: ASSLGTGRQPQH

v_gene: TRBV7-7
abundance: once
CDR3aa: ASSPGVAGYEQY

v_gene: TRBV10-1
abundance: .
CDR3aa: ASSQDYLTDTQY

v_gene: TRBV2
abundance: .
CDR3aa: ASSPSSYEQY

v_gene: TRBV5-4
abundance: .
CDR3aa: ASRVAGGPYEQY

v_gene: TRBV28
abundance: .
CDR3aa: ASSPLSDSTRETQY

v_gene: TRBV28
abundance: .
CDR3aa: ASSATGTGEEKLF

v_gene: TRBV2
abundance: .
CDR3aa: ASNGHNQPQH

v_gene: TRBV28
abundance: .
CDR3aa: ASSWFYGYT

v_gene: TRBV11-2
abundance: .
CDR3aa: ASSLGVTSDTDTQY

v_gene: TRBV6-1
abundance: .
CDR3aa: ASSGGLAVSYNEQF

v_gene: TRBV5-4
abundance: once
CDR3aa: ASSPPGQGGYEQY

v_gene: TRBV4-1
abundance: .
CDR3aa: ASSQGQGLDPEAF

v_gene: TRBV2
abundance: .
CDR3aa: ASSAEGEAGEKLF

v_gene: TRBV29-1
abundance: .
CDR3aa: SVAGGGNSYEQY

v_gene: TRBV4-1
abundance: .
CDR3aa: ASSPSGRAGEQF

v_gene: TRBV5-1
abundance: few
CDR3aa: ASSLAGLPGELF

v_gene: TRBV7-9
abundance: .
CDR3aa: ASSSNRGPPFWYEQY

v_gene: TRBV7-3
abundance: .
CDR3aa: ASSLNPLGTSGDYNEQF